This T cell receptor beta chain was profiled in a study of cytomegalovirus exposure and HLA in healthy donors. At the level of the study: As an earlier analysis found, some 180 million T cells yielded fewer than 130 million unique TCR beta sequences.

The PCR employed 60 Vbeta primers together with 13 Jbeta primers. The data were produced by immunoSEQ multiplex PCR, yet TCRdb's version contains in-frame clones alone and is incomplete. The table shows about 130,000 clones, with 80% occurring only once. Trimming pared 4 bases from V and 8 bases from J, leaving 11 bases between. Germline V gene data show CDR1 as MDHEN and CDR2 as SYDVKM. This CDR3 contains 13 residues. About this clone: The antigen is undetermined.

Study conclusions and caveats: Follow-up analysis seemed to connect common viral pathogens with several of the most significant clusters identified. Later analysis found that TCR beta chains associated with HLA were more clonally expanded than other, equally common chains.

This receptor was taken from a man between 25 and 39 years old in good health and CMV-seropositive. Specimen: PBMCs. The V call is TRBV28, the J call TRBJ1-4; the D is unclear. CDR3 residues: CASSYTNGEKLFF. In DNA form, the CDR3 reads TGTGCCAGCAGTTATACAAACGGGGAAAAACTGTTTTTT.